This T cell receptor (beta chain) was profiled in a study of vaccination and CD4 T cells after COVID-19. At the level of the study: With a range of 35 to 161, the median interval from diagnosis to drawing post-COVID samples was approximately 100 days. Overlapping SARS-CoV-2, HCoV-NL63, HCoV-OC43 and HCoV-229E spike peptides stimulated the cells. Study results and limitations: Median numbers of SARS-CoV-2-reactive clonotypes increased from roughly 19 to 38 (not a significant change).

The treatment denotes: roughly 10-day PBMC culture with coronavirus spike peptide pools or control peptides (ViraFEST assay). None of the healthy vaccine recipients had prior SARS-CoV-2 infection, per negative nucleocapsid antibodies before and after vaccination. The germline V gene has CDR1 WSHSY and CDR2 SAAADI. CDR3 length: 15 residues. V lost 7 bases to trimming and J lost 5 bases; unmatched junction nucleotides: 8. The study sequenced cultured CD4+ T cell DNA using the Oncomine TCR Beta short-read assay. MiXCR was run by TCRdb on the PCR reads, yielding one entry per CDR3 protein. The sample consists of about 12,000 distinct CDR3 sequences, 20% of them appearing once. Points on this clonotype: Antigen unknown.

This receptor was obtained from a human donor who received a COVID-19 vaccine. Sequencing was performed on CD4+ T cells from blood, cultured in vitro, taken before SARS-CoV-2 vaccination. The J gene is TRBJ2-7, the V gene TRBV10-2, with TRBD2 matching 13 bases. The CDR3 reads CASTMGLAGPDEQYF. The CDR3 bases are TGCGCCAGCACCATGGGACTAGCGGGGCCGGACGAGCAGTACTTC.